Below, 31 T cell receptor beta chains from the same sample are listed, as sequenced in a study of T cell repertoires in cytomegalovirus infection. TCRdb itself ran the reads through MiXCR, one entry per CDR3 protein. The sample yields more than 500,000 distinct CDR3 sequences, 16% seen once. Specimen: CD8+ T cells from PBMCs. These TCRs come from a human donor in good health (CMV status not recorded). Some clones in this sample may be carry-over from other donors' samples.

V gene TRBV6-5 combines with J gene TRBJ2-2; D may be TRBD1 (6 bases). V was trimmed by 3 bases and J by 6 bases, leaving 14 bases between them. Germline loops: CDR1 MNHEY, CDR2 SVGAGI. The CDR3 runs 15 residues. In DNA, the CDR3 is TGTGCCAGCAGTTATCTGGTCGCAGGGGCCGGGGAGCTGTTTTTT. It codes for CASSYLVAGAGELFF.

J is TRBJ1-4 and V is TRBV5-4; D is perhaps TRBD1 (6 bases). V was cut by 2 bases and J by 4 bases, with 12 bases left in between. The V gene's germline CDR1 is SGHNT and CDR2 YYREEE (reference sequence). CDR3 size: 15 residues. The CDR3 reads CASSFGTRHNEKLFF. CDR3 nucleotide sequence: TGTGCCAGCAGCTTTGGGACAAGGCATAATGAAAAACTGTTTTTT. The full variable domain, rest sourced from reference TRBV5-4 and TRBJ1-4, is ETGVTQSPTHLIKTRGQQVTLRCSSQSGHNTVSWYQQALGQGPQFIFQYYREEENGRGNFPPRFSGLQFPNYSSELNVNALELDDSALYLCASSFGTRHNEKLFFGSGTQLSVL.

This clonotype was detected many times. CDR3 amino acids: CASGGTGILQPQHF. DNA of the CDR3: TGTGCCAGCGGCGGGACAGGGATACTGCAGCCCCAGCATTTT. The rearrangement links TRBV27 to TRBJ1-5; 9 bases are a match to TRBD1. Losses at the gene ends were 8 bases for V and 7 bases for J; bases not matched to a gene: 9. CDR3 length: 14 amino acids. From germline, CDR1 is MNHEY and CDR2 SMNVEV (reference sequence).

At least ten counts were recorded for this clonotype. The chain recombines TRBV20-1 with TRBJ1-6; 10 bases are a match to TRBD1. Losses at the gene ends were 4 bases for V and 7 bases for J; bases not matched to a gene: 10. The germline V gene has CDR1 DFQATT and CDR2 SNEGSKA (reference sequence). This CDR3 region has 16 residues. The CDR3 region is CSAKGGGQGKNSPLHF. DNA of the CDR3: TGCAGTGCTAAGGGGGGGGGACAGGGGAAAAATTCACCCCTCCACTTT.

This clonotype occurred many times. V and J are TRBV7-9 and TRBJ2-7, with 9 positions matching TRBD1. The CDR3 is 19 amino acids. Trimming took 0 bases from V and 3 from J; bases not matched to a gene: 15. Germline V gene sequence: CDR1 SEHNR, CDR2 FQNEAQ (reference sequence). The CDR3: CASSLAGGLGQGFDYEQYF. The CDR3 DNA is TGTGCCAGCAGCTTAGCGGGAGGATTGGGACAGGGATTTGACTACGAGCAGTACTTC.

V gene TRBV4-1 combines with J gene TRBJ1-6, with 8 positions matching TRBD1. CDR1 MGHRA and CDR2 YSYEKL come from the germline V gene. The CDR3 is made up of 15 amino acids. The J segment lost 7 bases and the V segment lost 3 bases, leaving 5 bases of the junction unmatched. CDR3 region: CASSHLDRENSPLHF. CDR3 sequence (DNA): TGCGCCAGCAGCCACCTGGACAGGGAGAATTCACCCCTCCACTTT.

This clonotype came up many times. The chain carries TRBV7-2 and TRBJ2-1, with D maybe TRBD2 (6 bases). Trimming removed 6 bases at V and 0 bases at J, with 12 bases between. CDR3 size: 15 residues. Per germline, CDR1 SGHTA and CDR2 FQGNSA. CDR3 residues: CASSSGTASYNEQFF. CDR3 nucleotides: TGTGCCAGCAGTTCCGGGACTGCCTCCTACAATGAGCAGTTCTTC.

Details on this clonotype: One end of the junction fails to match germline, which may point to a read error. This sequence joins TRBV6-2 or TRBV6-3 and TRBJ2-7, with TRBD2 matching over 9 bases. The V gene's germline CDR1 is MNHEY and CDR2 SVGEGT. CDR3 length: 15 residues. The CDR3 spells CPSSRTSVVHYEQYF. CDR3 sequence (DNA): TGTCCCAGCAGCCGGACTAGCGTGGTTCACTACGAGCAGTACTTC.

This clonotype is a singleton in its sample. A read error may produce the germline difference seen at one junction end. The CDR3 sequence is CASSLGGLQIYNDQFF. DNA of the CDR3: TGTGCAAGCAGCTTAGGAGGGCTGCAGATTTACAATGATCAGTTCTTC. The chain joins TRBV7-2 to TRBJ2-1; possibly TRBD2 for D (6 bases). In germline, CDR1 is SGHTA, CDR2 FQGNSA. The CDR3 runs to 16 residues.

Note on this clonotype: This may be a read error: a much more frequent sequence differs by one nucleotide. The chain joins TRBV7-6 to TRBJ1-3; D gene uncertain. V lost 1 base, J lost 4 bases, and 14 bases lay in between. The germline V gene has CDR1 SGHVS and CDR2 FNYEAQ. The CDR3 runs 16 residues. The CDR3 region is CASSLEGRPRGNTIYF. The CDR3 DNA follows: TGTGCCAGCAGCTTAGAAGGTCGTCCTCGAGGAAACACCATATATTTT.

Many counts were recorded for this clonotype. This chain uses TRBV12-3 or TRBV12-4 with TRBJ2-1; perhaps D is TRBD1 or TRBD2 (5 bases each). Trimming shortened V by 8 bases and J by 0 bases, and 14 bases separated the two germline ends. The CDR3 spans 15 residues. The CDR3 spells CASATGTYSYNEQFF. In DNA, the CDR3 is TGTGCCAGCGCAACCGGGACCTACTCCTACAATGAGCAGTTCTTC.

Of note for this clonotype: A single base separates this from a much larger clone, so it may be a read error. The chain employs TRBV28 and TRBJ2-1; the match to TRBD2 covers 8 bases. The CDR3 spans 14 residues. Germline values: CDR1 MDHEN, CDR2 SYDVKM. The CDR3 sequence is CASSSRTSFDEQLF. The CDR3 region has the DNA TGTGCCAGCAGTTCAAGGACTAGCTTCGATGAGCAGTTATTC.

This clonotype was seen at least ten times. This chain joins TRBV2 and TRBJ2-6, with TRBD1 identical over 7 bases. Trimming cost V 9 bases and J 0 bases; bases outside gene matches: 17. The CDR3 covers 19 residues. Germline V gives CDR1 SNHLY, CDR2 FYNNEI. The CDR3 protein is CARKGGTETLISGANVLTF. CDR3 in DNA: TGTGCCAGAAAAGGTGGGACAGAGACCCTAATCTCTGGGGCCAACGTCCTGACTTTC.

This clonotype has at least ten counts. CDR3 nucleotides: TGTGCCAGCAGCCAAGATCTCTACTCTGGGGCCAACGTCCTGACTTTC. The encoded protein is CASSQDLYSGANVLTF. The chain is built from TRBV14 and TRBJ2-6; D gene uncertain. Trimming pared 0 bases from V and 0 bases from J, leaving 6 bases between. Germline V gene sequence: CDR1 SGHDN, CDR2 FVKESK. The CDR3 has 16 amino acids.

There are many counts of this clonotype. V is TRBV7-9 and J is TRBJ1-2; D is undetermined. This CDR3 contains 16 residues. Trimming left V 5 bases short and J 1 base short, with 17 bases between. Germline CDR1 and CDR2: SEHNR and FQNEAQ (reference sequence). The CDR3 DNA reads as TGTGCCAGCAGCCCCCACGGGAAGCAAATTAACTATGGCTACACCTTC. Protein product: CASSPHGKQINYGYTF.

This clonotype turned up a few times. The chain has TRBV11-1 and TRBJ2-7; D assignment may be TRBD1 or TRBD2 (5 bases each). CDR3 length: 14 amino acids. Germline values: CDR1 SGHAT, CDR2 FQDESV (reference sequence). Between the trimmed V and J ends, which lost 4 bases and 5 bases, there was a span of 15 bases. CDR3 amino acids: CASSSGLPPDEQYF. In nucleotides, the CDR3 is TGTGCCAGCAGCTCGGGGCTCCCCCCGGACGAGCAGTACTTC.

There are many counts of this clonotype. The chain couples TRBV27 to TRBJ2-2, with TRBD1 matching over 9 bases. The CDR3 is made up of 15 amino acids. The junction had 7 bases not matched to a gene; V was cut back by 7 bases and J by 4 bases. CDR1 is MNHEY and CDR2 is SMNVEV in the germline V gene (reference sequence). The CDR3 is CASTLTGGSTGELFF. In DNA form, the CDR3 reads TGTGCCAGCACTTTGACAGGGGGTAGCACCGGGGAGCTGTTTTTT.

The chain links TRBV6-2 or TRBV6-3 to TRBJ1-5, with no clear D. The CDR3 sequence is 14 residues long. Germline lookup yields CDR1 MNHEY and CDR2 SVGEGT. V dropped 2 bases and J dropped 7 bases, with 12 bases sitting between them. CDR3 sequence (DNA): TGTGCCAGCAGTTACCTCGGTTCCGGGCAGCCCCAGCATTTT. It specifies CASSYLGSGQPQHF.

This clonotype was seen at least ten times. The rearrangement links TRBV11-3 to TRBJ1-1; 7 bases agree with TRBD1. The CDR3 length is 14 residues. V lost 6 bases, J lost 3 bases, and 7 bases stayed unmatched. In germline, CDR1 is SGHNT, CDR2 YENEEA. CDR3 coding DNA: TGTGCCAGCAGTTATGACAGGGAGGACACTGAAGCTTTCTTT. Amino acids: CASSYDREDTEAFF.

This clonotype has at least ten counts. J is TRBJ2-3 and V is TRBV12-3 or TRBV12-4, with TRBD1 as a possible D gene (5 bases). V was trimmed by 6 bases and J by 0 bases, leaving 13 bases between them. The CDR3 length is 15 residues. The CDR3 loop reads CASRPPQGSTDTQYF. CDR3 nucleotides: TGTGCCAGCAGACCCCCCCAGGGCAGCACAGATACGCAGTATTTT.

This clonotype came up a few times. The chain couples TRBV4-2 to TRBJ2-1, with 12 positions matching TRBD2. V shed 1 base, J shed 5 bases, and the junction held 6 bases outside the gene matches. The CDR3 is 17 residues long. Germline CDR1 and CDR2: LGHNA and YNFKEQ. CDR3 protein: CASSQGTSGIGNNEQFF. The CDR3, as DNA: TGTGCCAGCAGCCAAGGGACTAGCGGGATTGGAAACAATGAGCAGTTCTTC.

This clonotype has a handful of counts. The chain joins TRBV19 to TRBJ1-1, with D uncertain. The CDR3 consists of 13 residues. Per germline, CDR1 LNHDA and CDR2 SQIVND (reference sequence). V lost 0 bases and J 5 bases, leaving 7 bases between the germline ends. CDR3 in amino acids: CASSIERWTEAFF. In DNA form, the CDR3 reads TGTGCCAGTAGTATAGAAAGGTGGACTGAAGCTTTCTTT. The full variable domain, completed using reference TRBV19 and TRBJ1-1, is DGGITQSPKYLFRKEGQNVTLSCEQNLNHDAMYWYRQDPGQGLRLIYYSQIVNDFQKGDIAEGYSVSREKKESFPLTVTSAQKNPTAFYLCASSIERWTEAFFGQGTRLTVV.

A word on this clonotype: A much larger clone is a single base away; this may be a read error. V gene TRBV6-1 combines with J gene TRBJ1-1; D call uncertain. CDR3 length equals 11 residues. Germline V gene data show CDR1 as MNHNS and CDR2 as SASEGT. For the CDR3, the DNA is TGTGCCAGCAGGGGGATAACTGTAGCTTTCTTT. It encodes CASRGITVAFF.

This clonotype was detected many times. The V call is TRBV14, the J call TRBJ2-7, with D possibly being TRBD1 (5 bases). In germline, CDR1 is SGHDN, CDR2 FVKESK. The CDR3 has 14 residues. Deletions cut 5 bases from V and 3 bases from J, with 14 bases between. CDR3 sequence: CASSKSQGIYEQYF. The DNA for the CDR3 is TGTGCCAGCAGCAAATCCCAGGGAATCTACGAGCAGTACTTC.

This clonotype was seen many times. This rearrangement joins TRBV7-9 to TRBJ2-7; no firm D call. CDR1 and CDR2 (germline): SEHNR, FQNEAQ (reference sequence). This CDR3 is built from 11 residues. V was trimmed by 4 bases and J by 3 bases, leaving 4 bases between them. In DNA form, the CDR3 reads TGTGCCAGCAGCTCGTTCTACGAGCAGTACTTC. Protein sequence: CASSSFYEQYF.

In the case of this clonotype: This sequence may be a read error, since a much larger clone differs from it by one base. The chain combines TRBV12-3 or TRBV12-4 with TRBJ1-3; possible D gene TRBD1, 6 bases. The CDR3 totals 14 residues. In DNA form, the CDR3 reads TGTGCCAGCAGTTTAGCGCATAGGGGGAACACCATGTATTTT. Encoded protein: CASSLAHRGNTMYF.

J is TRBJ2-7 and V is TRBV3-1; D ambiguous. V lost 2 bases to trimming and J lost 3 bases, with 8 bases between them. This CDR3 region has 13 residues. Germline CDR1 reads LGHDT; CDR2 reads YNNKEL (reference sequence). CDR3 amino acids: CASSQTEFYEQYF. The CDR3 DNA sequence: TGTGCCAGCAGCCAAACGGAGTTCTACGAGCAGTACTTC.

The rearrangement uses TRBV9 and TRBJ1-1; 8 nucleotides line up with TRBD1. This CDR3 contains 14 residues. Germline lookup yields CDR1 SGDLS and CDR2 YYNGEE. Trimming cost V 3 bases and J 1 base; bases outside gene matches: 2. CDR3 sequence: CASSGQGRNTEAFF. CDR3 nucleotide sequence: TGTGCCAGCAGCGGACAGGGGAGGAACACTGAAGCTTTCTTT.

The chain is built from TRBV19 and TRBJ1-1; maybe TRBD1 (5 bases). The CDR3 loop spans 14 amino acids. The germline gives CDR1 LNHDA, CDR2 SQIVND (reference sequence). Between the trimmed V and J ends, which lost 2 bases and 8 bases, there was a span of 15 bases. This chain's CDR3 is CASSIRGVRREAFF. Written as DNA, the CDR3 is TGTGCCAGTAGTATAAGGGGAGTCCGGAGGGAAGCTTTCTTT. The entire variable domain, with the rest obtained from reference TRBV19 and TRBJ1-1, is as follows: DGGITQSPKYLFRKEGQNVTLSCEQNLNHDAMYWYRQDPGQGLRLIYYSQIVNDFQKGDIAEGYSVSREKKESFPLTVTSAQKNPTAFYLCASSIRGVRREAFFGQGTRLTVV.

The chain combines TRBV7-6 with TRBJ1-5; a possible D gene is TRBD1 (6 bases). CDR1 is SGHVS and CDR2 is FNYEAQ in the germline V gene. V was pared by 2 bases and J by 7 bases, with 24 bases between. The CDR3 is 18 residues long. The CDR3 reads CASSLYQDRGLLSQPQHF. The CDR3 DNA reads TGTGCCAGCAGCTTATATCAGGACAGAGGGTTGCTAAGCCAGCCCCAGCATTTT.

The J gene is TRBJ2-7, the V gene TRBV19, with 8 bases matching TRBD1. Losses at the gene ends were 3 bases for V and 4 bases for J; bases not matched to a gene: 8. CDR1 is LNHDA, CDR2 SQIVND, per germline (reference sequence). This CDR3 is built from 15 residues. The CDR3 DNA reads as TGTGCCAGTAGTATCCCGGACAGGGATGTGTACGAGCAGTACTTC. Protein sequence: CASSIPDRDVYEQYF. Filled out from reference TRBV19 and TRBJ2-7, the complete variable domain reads DGGITQSPKYLFRKEGQNVTLSCEQNLNHDAMYWYRQDPGQGLRLIYYSQIVNDFQKGDIAEGYSVSREKKESFPLTVTSAQKNPTAFYLCASSIPDRDVYEQYFGPGTRLTVT.